The entry below describes one T cell receptor (beta chain). The record originates from a study of blood T cell repertoires in COVID-19. This CDR3 has 13 amino acids. V lost 5 bases and J lost 4; bases outside the gene matches: 5. Germline V lookup: CDR1 GTSNPN, CDR2 SVGIG (reference sequence). The assay was immunoSEQ multiplex PCR, and TCRdb's table has in-frame clones only and misses some. The table includes about 38,000 clones, 85% to 90% detected once. The gene calls are TRBV30 and TRBJ1-5; 7 positions agree with TRBD1. The receptor was isolated from a man in his fifties or sixties with active or convalescent COVID-19. Sample: peripheral blood. CDR3 nucleotide sequence: TGTGCCTGGGGGGACAGTTGGAATCAGCCCCAGCATTTT. It translates to CAWGDSWNQPQHF.